The 30 T cell receptor beta chains below come from one sample, sequenced in a study of cytomegalovirus exposure and HLA in healthy donors (dated by TCRdb to 2017 to 2019). The library was built by means of the immunoSEQ multiplex PCR assay. For the multiplex PCR, a mixture combining 60 forward primers for TCR Vbeta segments and 13 reverse primers for TCR Jbeta segments was used. In its TCRdb copy, this immuneACCESS table keeps in-frame sequences only and misses some clones. Where compared with another copy, unresolved V genes explain less than half of these, and the others have no known cause. The sample table holds 150,000 to 160,000 clones, of which 70% to 80% were seen once. The ten most abundant clones make up 9.5% to 15% of the sample. Sequencing input: PBMCs. These receptors were obtained from a man under 40 in good health and CMV-seropositive.

This chain joins TRBV30 and TRBJ1-5; D is unclear. V was trimmed by 1 base and J by 4 bases, leaving 11 bases between them. Per the germline V gene, CDR1 is GTSNPN and CDR2 is SVGIG (reference sequence). This CDR3 comprises 14 residues. CDR3 sequence reads: CAWSDSFGNQPQHF. For the CDR3, the DNA is TGTGCCTGGAGTGACTCGTTCGGGAATCAGCCCCAGCATTTT.

V is TRBV2 and J is TRBJ2-7; the match to TRBD1 covers 8 bases. The length of the CDR3 is 15 residues. V shed 5 bases and J 6 bases; nucleotides not matched to a gene: 12. The V gene's germline CDR1 is SNHLY and CDR2 FYNNEI. CDR3 amino acids: CASSPDRTGYPEQYF. For the CDR3, the DNA is TGTGCCAGCAGTCCCGACCGGACAGGGTATCCCGAGCAGTACTTC.

This clone was seen a handful of times. DNA for the CDR3: TGTGCCAGCAGCTCCAGCGCCCGACAGGGACCGAACACCGGGGAGCTGTTTTTT. Amino acid sequence: CASSSSARQGPNTGELFF. J is TRBJ2-2 and V is TRBV7-9, with 7 bases matching TRBD1. From germline, CDR1 is SEHNR and CDR2 FQNEAQ (reference sequence). This CDR3 contains 18 residues. Trimming cost V 4 bases and J 0 bases; bases outside gene matches: 11. The full variable domain, in which reference TRBV7-9 and TRBJ2-2 provide the parts outside the CDR3, is DTGVSQNPRHKITKRGQNVTFRCDPISEHNRLYWYRQTLGQGPEFLTYFQNEAQLEKSRLLSDRFSAERPKGSFSTLEIQRTEQGDSAMYLCASSSSARQGPNTGELFFGEGSRLTVL.

The gene calls are TRBV28 and TRBJ1-5; the match to TRBD1 covers 7 bases. After removal of 5 bases from V and 11 bases from J, the junction contained 9 bases not matched to a gene. CDR3 length: 13 residues. Germline loops: CDR1 MDHEN, CDR2 SYDVKM. CDR3: CASSPGQFGAQHF. The CDR3 DNA follows: TGTGCCAGCAGTCCGGGACAGTTCGGGGCCCAGCATTTT.

There are a few counts of this clone. This chain uses TRBV25-1 with TRBJ1-2; D is ambiguous. The V gene lost 6 bases and the J gene lost 6 bases, with 5 bases spanning the gap. CDR3 length: 10 amino acids. CDR1 is MGHDK, CDR2 SYGVNS, per germline. Here the CDR3 reads CASSLDGYTF. Here the CDR3 DNA reads TGTGCCAGCAGCTTAGATGGCTACACCTTC.

This clone occurred a few times. The genes are TRBV7-2 and TRBJ2-1, with 10 bases fitting TRBD1. This CDR3 spans 15 amino acids. The V and J ends lost 5 bases and 6 bases, in that order; junction bases with no gene match: 7. Germline CDR1 SGHTA, CDR2 FQGNSA. The CDR3 sequence: CASSTSTGGFNEQFF. The CDR3 coding sequence is TGTGCCAGCAGCACCTCGACAGGGGGCTTCAATGAGCAGTTCTTC.

This clone has only a few counts. This chain links TRBV18 with TRBJ1-4; 10 bases map to TRBD1. The V gene end was trimmed by 1 base and the J gene end by 5 bases; junction bases not matched to a gene: 7. The CDR3 runs 17 residues. Germline loops: CDR1 KGHSH, CDR2 LQKENI. The CDR3 sequence: CASSPLPGTGVNEKLFF. CDR3 coding DNA: TGTGCCAGCTCACCACTGCCAGGGACAGGGGTGAATGAAAAACTGTTTTTT.

The chain carries TRBV10-3 and TRBJ2-3; possibly TRBD2 for D (5 bases). The V gene lost 0 bases and the J gene lost 0 bases, with 13 bases spanning the gap. This CDR3 is 17 amino acids long. Germline CDR1 reads ENHRY; CDR2 reads SYGVKD. The CDR3 nucleotides read TGTGCCATCAGTGAGTCGACTCGTGGCGGGAGCACAGATACGCAGTATTTT. It yields the protein CAISESTRGGSTDTQYF.

As for this clone: This sample also contains other DNA sequences that code for the same CDR3. V usage is TRBV5-4 and J usage is TRBJ2-1; perhaps TRBD2 as D (5 bases). This CDR3 is 16 amino acids long. Trimming cost V 0 bases and J 0 bases, with 10 bases left between them. CDR1 and CDR2 from the germline V gene are SGHNT and YYREEE (reference sequence). CDR3 in DNA: TGTGCCAGCAGCTTGGCCAGGACTTCCTCCTACAATGAGCAGTTCTTC. This translates into CASSLARTSSYNEQFF.

The V and J genes are TRBV19 and TRBJ1-1; possible D gene TRBD1, 5 bases. There are 13 residues in the CDR3. Germline lookup yields CDR1 LNHDA and CDR2 SQIVND (reference sequence). The germline V and J ends were trimmed by 3 bases and 1 base, with 6 bases remaining between them. The CDR3 sequence: CASSIDRNTEAFF. DNA of the CDR3: TGTGCCAGTAGTATCGACAGGAACACTGAAGCTTTCTTT.

The rearrangement links TRBV28 to TRBJ1-2; 9 bases are shared with TRBD1. Germline values: CDR1 MDHEN, CDR2 SYDVKM. The CDR3 runs to 15 residues. The J segment lost 3 bases and the V segment lost 3 bases, leaving 5 bases of the junction unmatched. For the CDR3, the DNA is TGTGCCAGCAGTTTGGGACAGGGTTTAGACTATGGCTACACCTTC. Amino acids: CASSLGQGLDYGYTF.

This clone was counted once. The chain links TRBV28 to TRBJ2-5, with 7 bases that match TRBD1. Germline V gene lookup returns CDR1 MDHEN and CDR2 SYDVKM. V dropped 5 bases and J dropped 4; count of bases not matched to a gene: 13. This CDR3 is 16 amino acids long. The CDR3 sequence is CASSPVGQASGETQYF. CDR3 DNA: TGTGCCAGCAGTCCCGTTGGACAGGCCTCAGGAGAGACCCAGTACTTC.

The rearrangement links TRBV28 to TRBJ2-1, with D perhaps TRBD1 (5 bases). V was shortened by 8 bases and J by 1 base, with 12 bases between the two germline ends. The V gene's germline CDR1 is MDHEN and CDR2 SYDVKM. This CDR3 has 14 amino acids. The CDR3 nucleotides read TGTGCCAGCGGTGACAGCCTATCCTACAATGAGCAGTTCTTC. It encodes CASGDSLSYNEQFF.

V gene TRBV7-9 combines with J gene TRBJ1-2, with 12 bases matching TRBD1. Looked up from germline, CDR1 is SEHNR and CDR2 is FQNEAQ (reference sequence). This CDR3 is 16 amino acids long. The J segment lost 4 bases and the V segment lost 5 bases, leaving 8 bases of the junction unmatched. The CDR3 here is CASSATGTGGVYGYTF. Here the CDR3 DNA reads TGTGCCAGCAGCGCCACCGGGACAGGGGGCGTCTATGGCTACACCTTC.

The chain carries TRBV11-2 and TRBJ2-7, with 7 bases aligning to TRBD1. The CDR3 length is 14 residues. The V gene's germline CDR1 is SGHAT and CDR2 FQNNGV. V was clipped by 3 bases and J by 5 bases; unmatched bases: 7. The CDR3 sequence is CASSLTGKGNEQYF. The CDR3 nucleotides are TGTGCCAGCAGCTTGACAGGGAAGGGGAACGAGCAGTACTTC.

The CDR3 region is CASSLVGGSPYNEQFF. For the CDR3, the DNA is TGTGCCAGCAGCTTAGTCGGCGGGAGTCCCTACAATGAGCAGTTCTTC. The V call is TRBV11-3, the J call TRBJ2-1; 7 bases map to TRBD2. V lost 1 base, J lost 2 bases, and 5 bases stayed unmatched. Per germline, CDR1 SGHNT and CDR2 YENEEA. This CDR3 has 16 residues. Supplemented by reference TRBV11-3 and TRBJ2-1, the full variable domain reads EAGVVQSPRYKIIEKKQPVAFWCNPISGHNTLYWYLQNLGQGPELLIRYENEEAVDDSQLPKDRFSAERLKGVDSTLKIQPAELGDSAVYLCASSLVGGSPYNEQFFGPGTRLTVL.

V usage is TRBV7-6 and J usage is TRBJ2-1; no reliable D call. V lost 1 base and J 9 bases, leaving 10 bases between the germline ends. Germline V gives CDR1 SGHVS, CDR2 FNYEAQ. The CDR3 contains 13 residues. This CDR3 is CASSLVGDGEQFF. As DNA, the CDR3 is TGTGCCAGCAGCTTAGTAGGAGACGGTGAGCAGTTCTTC.

The chain carries TRBV13 and TRBJ1-6; 7 bases fit TRBD1. V was clipped by 6 bases and J by 15 bases; unmatched bases: 8. Germline CDR1 PRHDT, CDR2 FYEKMQ (reference sequence). The CDR3 has 12 amino acids. CDR3 bases: TGTGCCAGCAGAGAAGGGACAGCGGACCTCCACTTT. Translating it yields CASREGTADLHF.

The chain uses TRBV15 and TRBJ2-5; TRBD1 matches 9 bases. Germline V lookup: CDR1 LNHNV, CDR2 YYDKDF (reference sequence). V lost 3 bases and J lost 0; bases outside the gene matches: 5. This CDR3 region has 16 residues. This chain's CDR3 is CATSSKDRGHQETQYF. The CDR3 DNA sequence: TGTGCCACCAGCAGTAAGGACAGGGGACACCAAGAGACCCAGTACTTC.

The table lists this clone with a count of one. The rearrangement links TRBV7-2 to TRBJ2-7; D is ambiguous. This CDR3 comprises 13 residues. V was pared by 4 bases and J by 7 bases, with 14 bases between. The germline gives CDR1 SGHTA, CDR2 FQGNSA. CDR3 loop: CASSSLDNFEQYF. CDR3 DNA: TGTGCCAGCAGCTCCCTCGACAATTTTGAGCAGTACTTC. Filled out from reference TRBV7-2 and TRBJ2-7, the complete variable domain reads GAGVSQSPSNKVTEKGKDVELRCDPISGHTALYWYRQSLGQGLEFLIYFQGNSAPDKSGLPSDRFSAERTGGSVSTLTIQRTQQEDSAVYLCASSSLDNFEQYFGPGTRLTVT.

The V and J genes are TRBV9 and TRBJ2-5; 7 nucleotides agree with TRBD1. Germline CDR1 is SGDLS and CDR2 is YYNGEE. J lost 5 bases, V lost 3 bases, and 7 bases had no gene match. The CDR3 is 14 amino acids. The DNA for the CDR3 is TGTGCCAGCAGCGCACAACAGGGGCCGGAGACCCAGTACTTC. Translated, it gives CASSAQQGPETQYF.

V and J are TRBV29-1 and TRBJ2-7, with D possibly TRBD2 on 5 matching bases. This CDR3 comprises 13 residues. CDR1 is SQVTM, CDR2 ANQGSEA, per germline. Between the trimmed V and J ends, which lost 6 bases and 2 bases, there was a span of 14 bases. CDR3 nucleotides: TGCAGCGTCCTCGGACTCCATACCTACGAGCAGTACTTC. Residues: CSVLGLHTYEQYF.

The rearrangement joins TRBV6-1 to TRBJ2-2; 8 nucleotides agree with TRBD2. From germline, CDR1 is MNHNS and CDR2 SASEGT. This CDR3 has 15 residues. The ends lost 5 bases at V and 3 bases at J; junction bases unmatched: 5. The CDR3 DNA reads as TGTGCCAGCAGTCCCCCCGGGAGGGACACCGGGGAGCTGTTTTTT. Its protein product is CASSPPGRDTGELFF.

V and J are TRBV28 and TRBJ1-2, with D uncertain. Trimming removed 6 bases at V and 2 bases at J, with 10 bases between. This CDR3 contains 13 residues. Germline CDR1 is MDHEN and CDR2 is SYDVKM. CDR3 DNA sequence: TGTGCCAGCAGAGAGGGAGCCAACTATGGCTACACCTTC. Translating it yields CASREGANYGYTF.

V is TRBV11-3 and J is TRBJ2-2, with 8 nucleotides matching TRBD1. V was pared by 5 bases and J by 4 bases, with 6 bases of the junction left unmatched. The CDR3 spans 15 residues. Per the germline V gene, CDR1 is SGHNT and CDR2 is YENEEA. The CDR3 DNA follows: TGTGCCAGCAGCGAGACAGGGGTCGGCACCGGGGAGCTGTTTTTT. Its translation is CASSETGVGTGELFF.

This sequence joins TRBV4-2 and TRBJ2-2; D ambiguous. Trimming stripped 4 bases from V and 3 bases from J, with 12 bases between. Germline CDR1 reads LGHNA; CDR2 reads YNFKEQ. This CDR3 region has 15 residues. CDR3 DNA: TGTGCCAGCAGCCTTAAACAAGATTACACCGGGGAGCTGTTTTTT. Amino acid sequence: CASSLKQDYTGELFF.

The chain carries TRBV15 and TRBJ2-1, with a possible D match to TRBD1 (6 bases). Trimming took 5 bases from V and 3 from J, leaving 14 bases between them. The length of the CDR3 is 15 residues. The V gene's germline CDR1 is LNHNV and CDR2 YYDKDF (reference sequence). This CDR3 reads CATSRQGIFYNEQFF. The DNA of the CDR3 is TGTGCCACCAGCCGTCAGGGGATTTTCTACAATGAGCAGTTCTTC.

The V gene is TRBV6-5, the J gene TRBJ1-2; the D gene is possibly TRBD1 (6 bases). Germline CDR1 and CDR2: MNHEY and SVGAGI. The CDR3 is 14 amino acids. Trimming stripped 6 bases from V and 5 bases from J, with 16 bases between. The DNA for the CDR3 is TGTGCCAGCAGACCAAACAGGGACGGATATGGCTACACCTTC. Amino acids: CASRPNRDGYGYTF.

This clone was seen just once. The chain recombines TRBV7-2 with TRBJ2-7; 12 positions agree with TRBD1. The CDR3 contains 16 residues. V was pared by 1 base and J by 3 bases, with 4 bases of the junction left unmatched. Germline CDR1 SGHTA, CDR2 FQGNSA. CDR3 coding DNA: TGTGCCAGCAGCTTAGGTGGGACAGGGGGCTTCTACGAGCAGTACTTC. Translating it yields CASSLGGTGGFYEQYF.

The chain is built from TRBV6-1 and TRBJ1-2, with D perhaps TRBD1 (6 bases). CDR3 length: 13 amino acids. Germline-derived CDR1 and CDR2 are MNHNS and SASEGT. Deletions cut 0 bases from V and 8 bases from J, with 10 bases between. The chain's CDR3 is CASSEAPQGGYTF. The CDR3 nucleotides read TGTGCCAGCAGTGAAGCACCCCAGGGGGGCTACACCTTC.